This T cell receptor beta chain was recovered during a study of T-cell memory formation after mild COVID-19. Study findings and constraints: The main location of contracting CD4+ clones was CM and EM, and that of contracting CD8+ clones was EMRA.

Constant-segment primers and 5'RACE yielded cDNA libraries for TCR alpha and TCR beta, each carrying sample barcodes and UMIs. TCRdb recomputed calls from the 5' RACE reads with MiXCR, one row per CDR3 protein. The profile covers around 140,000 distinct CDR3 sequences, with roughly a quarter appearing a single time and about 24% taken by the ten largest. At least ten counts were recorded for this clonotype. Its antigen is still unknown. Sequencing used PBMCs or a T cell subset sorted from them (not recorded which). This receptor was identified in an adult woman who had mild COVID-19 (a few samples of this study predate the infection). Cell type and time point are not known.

CDR3 sequence (DNA): TGCAGTGCTAGGGAGCGGGGGATCTATAGCAATCAGCCCCAGCATTTT. As protein: CSARERGIYSNQPQHF. The V and J genes are TRBV20-1 and TRBJ1-5; a possible D gene is TRBD1 (5 bases). Between the trimmed V and J ends, which lost 3 bases and 0 bases, there was a span of 15 bases. There are 16 residues in the CDR3. Germline lookup yields CDR1 DFQATT and CDR2 SNEGSKA (reference sequence).